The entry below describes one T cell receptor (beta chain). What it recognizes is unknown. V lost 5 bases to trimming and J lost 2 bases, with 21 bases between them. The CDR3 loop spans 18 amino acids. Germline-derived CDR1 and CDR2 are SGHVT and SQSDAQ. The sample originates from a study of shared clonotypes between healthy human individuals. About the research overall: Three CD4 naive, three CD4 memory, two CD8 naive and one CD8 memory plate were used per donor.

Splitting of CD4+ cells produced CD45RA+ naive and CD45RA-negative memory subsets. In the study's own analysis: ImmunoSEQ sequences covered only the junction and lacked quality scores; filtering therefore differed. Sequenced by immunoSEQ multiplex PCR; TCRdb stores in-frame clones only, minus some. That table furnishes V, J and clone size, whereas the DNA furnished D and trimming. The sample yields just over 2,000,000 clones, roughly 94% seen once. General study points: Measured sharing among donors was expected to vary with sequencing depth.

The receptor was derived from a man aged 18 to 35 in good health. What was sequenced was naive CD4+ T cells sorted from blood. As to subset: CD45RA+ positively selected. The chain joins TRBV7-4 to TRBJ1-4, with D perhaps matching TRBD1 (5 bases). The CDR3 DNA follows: TGTGCCAGCAGCGCGCGAACCTTCCTGGGGACGACTAATGAAAAACTGTTTTTT. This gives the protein CASSARTFLGTTNEKLFF.